This T cell receptor (beta chain) was identified in a study of T cell responses to AZD1222 COVID-19 vaccine. With respect to this clone: Its target is unknown.

Study-wide results and caveats: Recipients of two AZD1222 doses showed rising Spike-specific TCR breadth and depth.

Germline V CDR1 and CDR2: LNHDA, SQIVND (reference sequence). The ends lost 4 bases at V and 4 bases at J; junction bases unmatched: 7. The CDR3 is made up of 14 amino acids. Method: immunoSEQ multiplex PCR; TCRdb's copy keeps in-frame clones and lacks some. The sample has some 180,000 clones; around 85% are singletons. The V gene is TRBV19, the J gene TRBJ2-7; 7 bases align to TRBD1. This TCR came from an adult who received the AZD1222 COVID-19 vaccine. This material consisted of peripheral blood, taken 28 days after the second AZD1222 dose. The CDR3 here is CASSRATGWYEQYF. The DNA of the CDR3 is TGTGCCAGTAGTAGAGCGACAGGGTGGTACGAGCAGTACTTC.